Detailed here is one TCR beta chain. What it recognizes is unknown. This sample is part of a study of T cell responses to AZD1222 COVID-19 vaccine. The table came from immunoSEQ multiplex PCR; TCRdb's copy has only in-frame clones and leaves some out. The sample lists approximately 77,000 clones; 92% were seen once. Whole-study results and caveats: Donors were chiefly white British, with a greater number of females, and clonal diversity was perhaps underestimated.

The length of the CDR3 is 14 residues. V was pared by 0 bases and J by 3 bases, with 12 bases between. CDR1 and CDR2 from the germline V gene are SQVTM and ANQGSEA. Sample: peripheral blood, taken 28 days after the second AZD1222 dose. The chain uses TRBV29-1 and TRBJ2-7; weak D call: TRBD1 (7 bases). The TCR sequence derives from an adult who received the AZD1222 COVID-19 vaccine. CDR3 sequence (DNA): TGCAGCGTTGAAGAGCGGGACAGTAACTACGAGCAGTACTTC. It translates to CSVEERDSNYEQYF.